This entry features one T cell receptor (beta chain) sequence. The data were obtained in a study of blood T cell repertoires in COVID-19. About the study: Specimens from acute and convalescent COVID-19 originated in the United States, Italy and Spain.

After removal of 3 bases from V and 7 bases from J, the junction contained 6 bases not matched to a gene. Germline assignment: CDR1 SNHLY and CDR2 FYNNEI. The CDR3 contains 14 residues. Generated by immunoSEQ multiplex PCR, the TCRdb table keeps only in-frame clones and is missing some. The sample gives about 77,000 clones, 90% of which show up once; approximately 15% is in the top ten. The clonotype comes from a woman older than 75 with active or convalescent COVID-19. This chain joins TRBV2 and TRBJ2-5; 9 positions match TRBD1. Material: peripheral blood. The CDR3 nucleotides are TGTGCCAGCAGTGAGACAGGGGGTTACGTGACCCAGTACTTC. Protein sequence: CASSETGGYVTQYF.